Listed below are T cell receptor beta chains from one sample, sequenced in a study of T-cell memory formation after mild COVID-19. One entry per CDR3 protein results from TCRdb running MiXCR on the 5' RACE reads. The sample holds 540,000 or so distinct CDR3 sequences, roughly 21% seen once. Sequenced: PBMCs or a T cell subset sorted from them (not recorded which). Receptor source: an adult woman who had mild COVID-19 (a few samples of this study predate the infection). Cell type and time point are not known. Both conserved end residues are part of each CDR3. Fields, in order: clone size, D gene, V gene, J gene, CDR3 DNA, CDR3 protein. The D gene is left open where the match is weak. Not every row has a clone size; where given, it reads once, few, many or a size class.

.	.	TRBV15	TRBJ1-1	TGTGCCACCAGCAGAGATCTTACCCAGGGCGCCGAAGCTTTCTTT	CATSRDLTQGAEAFF
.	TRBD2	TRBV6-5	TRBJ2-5	TGTGCCAGCAGTTACGCACTAGCGGGACACGGAGAGACCCAGTACTTC	CASSYALAGHGETQYF
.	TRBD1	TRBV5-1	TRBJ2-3	TGCGCCAGCAGCTGGAGACAGGGTGCAACAGATACGCAGTATTTT	CASSWRQGATDTQYF
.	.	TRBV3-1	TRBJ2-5	TGTGCCAGCAGCCAAGAAGATGGTATCACCCAGTACTTC	CASSQEDGITQYF
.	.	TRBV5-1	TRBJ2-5	TGCGCCAGCCAAGACAGCGGGTCCGGCTTC	CASQDSGSGF
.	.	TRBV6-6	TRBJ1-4	TGTGCCAGCAGTTACTCGAGGGCGGCCAGGGTTCCCGAAAAACTGTTTTTT	CASSYSRAARVPEKLFF
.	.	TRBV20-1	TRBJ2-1	TGCAGTGCTAGCACCGGGACAATGGGCTATGAGCAGTTCTTC	CSASTGTMGYEQFF
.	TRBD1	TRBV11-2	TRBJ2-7	TGTGCCAGCAGCCATGGGGACAGGGACTACGAGCAGTACTTC	CASSHGDRDYEQYF
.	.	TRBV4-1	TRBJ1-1	TGCGCCAGCAGCCAAACCAGGTCGAACACTGAAGCTTTCTTT	CASSQTRSNTEAFF
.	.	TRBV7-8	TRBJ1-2	TGTGCCAGCAGCTTAGTACCTGGCAGGGATGGCTACACCTTC	CASSLVPGRDGYTF
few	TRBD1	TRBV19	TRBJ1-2	TGTGCCAGTAGTCCGGGGGACAGAGGCAACTATGGCTACACCTTC	CASSPGDRGNYGYTF
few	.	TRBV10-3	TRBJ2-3	TGTGCCGCCGGGGCCGACAGCGAAAGTACGCAGTATTTT	CAAGADSESTQYF
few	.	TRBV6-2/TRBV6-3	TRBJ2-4	TGTGCCAGCAGTTACTCGCCAGGTGAAAACATTCAGTACTTC	CASSYSPGENIQYF
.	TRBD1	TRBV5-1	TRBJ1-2	TGCGCCAGCAGCTTGGTCCCGAGACAGGGGATAAGTGGCTACACCTTC	CASSLVPRQGISGYTF
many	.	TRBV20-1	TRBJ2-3	TGCAGTGGACTGCTCACAGATACGCAGTATTTT	CSGLLTDTQYF
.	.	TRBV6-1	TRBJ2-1	TGTGCCAGCAGGGCAGGGACTCCGGGGGACAATGAGCAGTTCTTC	CASRAGTPGDNEQFF
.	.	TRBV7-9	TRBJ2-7	TGTGCCAGCAGCTTAGGGGCAGGGATCTACGAGCAGTACTTC	CASSLGAGIYEQYF
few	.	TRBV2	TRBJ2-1	TGTGCCAGCAGTCGGGACTCCCGAGTCTACAATGAGCAGTTCTTC	CASSRDSRVYNEQFF